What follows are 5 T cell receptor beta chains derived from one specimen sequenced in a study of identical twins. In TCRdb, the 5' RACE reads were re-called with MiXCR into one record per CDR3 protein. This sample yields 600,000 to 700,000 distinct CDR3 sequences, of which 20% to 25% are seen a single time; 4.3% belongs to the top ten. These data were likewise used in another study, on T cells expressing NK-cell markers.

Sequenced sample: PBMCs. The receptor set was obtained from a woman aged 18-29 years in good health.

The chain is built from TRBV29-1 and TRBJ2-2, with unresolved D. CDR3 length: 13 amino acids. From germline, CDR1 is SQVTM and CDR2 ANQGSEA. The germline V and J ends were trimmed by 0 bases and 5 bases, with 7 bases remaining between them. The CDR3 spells CSVEDLKTGELFF. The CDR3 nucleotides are TGCAGCGTTGAAGATCTGAAAACCGGGGAGCTGTTTTTT.

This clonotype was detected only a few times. For the CDR3, the DNA is TGCAGTGCTAGAGTGGGTCTACGAGGGCCCTACGAGCAGTACTTC. Its protein product is CSARVGLRGPYEQYF. The rearrangement links TRBV20-1 to TRBJ2-7, with TRBD2 as a possible D gene (5 bases). V dropped 1 base and J dropped 2 bases, with 15 bases sitting between them. CDR1 is DFQATT, CDR2 SNEGSKA, per germline (reference sequence). This CDR3 has 15 amino acids.

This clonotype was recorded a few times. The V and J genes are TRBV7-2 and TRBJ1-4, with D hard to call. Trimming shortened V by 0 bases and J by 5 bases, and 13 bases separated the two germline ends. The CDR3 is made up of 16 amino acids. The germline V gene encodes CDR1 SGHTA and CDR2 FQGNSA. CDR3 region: CASSLARPRLNEKLFF. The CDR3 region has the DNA TGTGCCAGCAGCTTAGCTAGACCGCGACTAAATGAAAAACTGTTTTTT.

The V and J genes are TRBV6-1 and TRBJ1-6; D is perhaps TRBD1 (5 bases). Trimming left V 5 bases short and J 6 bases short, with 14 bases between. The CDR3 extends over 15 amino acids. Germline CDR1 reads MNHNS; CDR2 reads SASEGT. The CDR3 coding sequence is TGTGCCAGCAGTCGCGAGACAGACGCTAATTCACCCCTCCACTTT. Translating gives CASSRETDANSPLHF.

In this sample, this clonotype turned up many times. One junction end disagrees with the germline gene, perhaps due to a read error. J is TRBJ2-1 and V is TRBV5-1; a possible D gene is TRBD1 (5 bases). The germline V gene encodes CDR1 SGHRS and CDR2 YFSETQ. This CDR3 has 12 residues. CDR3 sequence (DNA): TGTGCCAGCAGCCTAGGGGTCAATGAGCAGTTCTTC. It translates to CASSLGVNEQFF.